This is a list of T cell receptor beta chains from one sample in a study of shared clonotypes between healthy human individuals. Only in-frame clones appear in the TCRdb table, and some are missing; sequencing was by immunoSEQ multiplex PCR. Here the sample spans approximately 2.3 million clones, over 85% being singletons. The material sequenced was naive CD4+ T cells from PBMCs. The receptors were sampled from a man aged 18 to 29 in good health. Some clones in this sample may be carry-over from other donors' samples. CDR3s include the opening cysteine and the closing phenylalanine or tryptophan. Each record gives: CDR3 DNA, CDR3 protein, V gene, J gene, D gene, clone size. The D gene is left open where the match is weak. Size tells how often a clone was seen (once, few, many) or the class of an expanded clone, and some rows leave it out.

DNA: TGCGCCAGCAGCCAGGGACAGACCCTCGCTGAAGCTTTCTTT; CDR3: CASSQGQTLAEAFF; V: TRBV5-1; J: TRBJ1-1; D: TRBD1; size: -
DNA: TGTGCCAGCAGCGGGACCGGGACGAACAATGAGCAGTTCTTC; CDR3: CASSGTGTNNEQFF; V: TRBV5-4; J: TRBJ2-1; D: -; size: -
DNA: TGTGCCATCAGCACGACAGGGTCTTCGGCGGGCACTGAAGCTTTCTTT; CDR3: CAISTTGSSAGTEAFF; V: TRBV10-3; J: TRBJ1-1; D: TRBD1; size: -
DNA: TGTGCCAGCAGCCCCGGAACCTGGGGCCTTTACGAGCAGTACTTC; CDR3: CASSPGTWGLYEQYF; V: TRBV7-9; J: TRBJ2-7; D: -; size: -
DNA: TGTGCCAGCAGCGTTAACAGGGATTCTGGGGCCAACGTCCTGACTTTC; CDR3: CASSVNRDSGANVLTF; V: TRBV9; J: TRBJ2-6; D: -; size: -
DNA: TGTGCCAGCAGCAAATCGGCGGGAGGGCCGGTAGAGACCCAGTACTTC; CDR3: CASSKSAGGPVETQYF; V: TRBV21-1; J: TRBJ2-5; D: -; size: -
DNA: TGTGCCAGCAGTGGATGGGGGCTGAAAACCGGGGAGCTGTTTTTT; CDR3: CASSGWGLKTGELFF; V: TRBV6-4; J: TRBJ2-2; D: -; size: -
DNA: TGTGCCAGCACCCCCAGGGGCGATGAGCAGTTCTTC; CDR3: CASTPRGDEQFF; V: TRBV28; J: TRBJ2-1; D: -; size: -
DNA: TGTGCCAGCAAGCTAGCGGGAGTTGTGGAGACCCAGTACTTC; CDR3: CASKLAGVVETQYF; V: TRBV25-1; J: TRBJ2-5; D: TRBD2; size: -
DNA: TGTGCCAGCCTCCGGGGGAACACTGAAGCTTTCTTT; CDR3: CASLRGNTEAFF; V: TRBV28; J: TRBJ1-1; D: -; size: -
DNA: TGTGCCAGCAGCTTAGATTCTAGTAGGGAGCTGTTTTTT; CDR3: CASSLDSSRELFF; V: TRBV11-2; J: TRBJ2-2; D: -; size: -
DNA: TGTGCCAGCAGATCGTGGCAGAACATGAACACTGAAGCTTTCTTT; CDR3: CASRSWQNMNTEAFF; V: TRBV6-5; J: TRBJ1-1; D: -; size: few
DNA: TGTGCCAGCAGGACAGGGGGCCGCACCGGGGAGCTGTTTTTT; CDR3: CASRTGGRTGELFF; V: TRBV2; J: TRBJ2-2; D: TRBD1; size: -
DNA: TGTGCCAGCACTAAAAGCGGGAGGGCAGGCAATGAGCAGTTCTTC; CDR3: CASTKSGRAGNEQFF; V: TRBV28; J: TRBJ2-1; D: TRBD2; size: -
DNA: TGTGCCAGCACCAGCAGTGGGGGCGGGGTAGGCTACACCTTC; CDR3: CASTSSGGGVGYTF; V: TRBV6-5; J: TRBJ1-2; D: -; size: -
DNA: TGTGCCAGCAGCTTGGGGCAGAACTATGGCTACACCTTC; CDR3: CASSLGQNYGYTF; V: TRBV5-4; J: TRBJ1-2; D: -; size: few
DNA: TGTGCTAGTGGTTTGGCCCTAGCGGGAGTAAGAAATGAGCAGTTCTTC; CDR3: CASGLALAGVRNEQFF; V: TRBV12-5; J: TRBJ2-1; D: TRBD2; size: -
DNA: TGTGCCAGCAGAGGCGGGAGTCGGACCGGGGAGCTGTTTTTT; CDR3: CASRGGSRTGELFF; V: TRBV28; J: TRBJ2-2; D: TRBD2; size: -
DNA: TGTGCCAGCAGCTTGTACCTAACTAGCGGGAGGGACACCGGGGAGCTGTTTTTT; CDR3: CASSLYLTSGRDTGELFF; V: TRBV5-8; J: TRBJ2-2; D: TRBD2; size: -
DNA: TGTGCCAGCAGTGGCGAAGGGGTGGGCAATCAGCCCCAGCATTTT; CDR3: CASSGEGVGNQPQHF; V: TRBV2; J: TRBJ1-5; D: -; size: -
DNA: TGTGCCAGCAGCACCCAGGGAGGGGATGGAAACACCATATATTTT; CDR3: CASSTQGGDGNTIYF; V: TRBV7-9; J: TRBJ1-3; D: -; size: -
DNA: TGCGCCAGCAGCTTCAGGGGTCAGGAGCAGTTCTTC; CDR3: CASSFRGQEQFF; V: TRBV5-1; J: TRBJ2-1; D: -; size: -
DNA: TGCAGTGCTAGAGCGGGACCTGAGCAGTTCTTC; CDR3: CSARAGPEQFF; V: TRBV20-1; J: TRBJ2-1; D: -; size: once
DNA: TGCGCCAGCAGCTTGGGCGGACAGGGGGCGGCTAATGAAAAACTGTTTTTT; CDR3: CASSLGGQGAANEKLFF; V: TRBV5-1; J: TRBJ1-4; D: TRBD1; size: -
DNA: TGTGCCAGCAGCTTAAGTGGGACACCCGGAAACACCATATATTTT; CDR3: CASSLSGTPGNTIYF; V: TRBV7-3; J: TRBJ1-3; D: -; size: -
DNA: TGCGCCAGCAGCCGTAATCTGGGGGCGGGAGAGACCCAGTACTTC; CDR3: CASSRNLGAGETQYF; V: TRBV5-1; J: TRBJ2-5; D: -; size: -
DNA: TGCGCCAGCAGGTTGACAGGGGGCAATGAGCAGTTCTTC; CDR3: CASRLTGGNEQFF; V: TRBV5-1; J: TRBJ2-1; D: TRBD1; size: -
DNA: TGTGCCAGCAGTTTATCCAGGAATAGGTTGAATGAGCAGTTCTTC; CDR3: CASSLSRNRLNEQFF; V: TRBV27; J: TRBJ2-1; D: -; size: -
DNA: TGTGCCAGCAGTGTCGACAGGGGTCGGAGCACTGAAGCTTTCTTT; CDR3: CASSVDRGRSTEAFF; V: TRBV27; J: TRBJ1-1; D: TRBD1; size: -
DNA: TGCAGCATAAGCACGAACGTCGGCACTGAAGCTTTCTTT; CDR3: CSISTNVGTEAFF; V: TRBV29-1; J: TRBJ1-1; D: -; size: few
DNA: TGTGCCAGCAGTGGGCTAGCGGGAAGGACCGGGGAGCTGTTTTTT; CDR3: CASSGLAGRTGELFF; V: TRBV2; J: TRBJ2-2; D: TRBD2; size: -
DNA: TGTGCCAGCAGTTCCCGCGGACAGGGGGGCAATCAGCCCCAGCATTTT; CDR3: CASSSRGQGGNQPQHF; V: TRBV6-5; J: TRBJ1-5; D: TRBD1; size: -
DNA: TGCGCCAGCAGCTTGGTCGATGGGGGAGAGACCCAGTACTTC; CDR3: CASSLVDGGETQYF; V: TRBV5-1; J: TRBJ2-5; D: -; size: -
DNA: TGTGCCAGCAGCTCCTCCGGCCGGGACCTCGGGGACATTCAGTACTTC; CDR3: CASSSSGRDLGDIQYF; V: TRBV7-9; J: TRBJ2-4; D: -; size: -
DNA: TGCAGCGTTGTGGGGACAGGGGGTAATTATCGTAGCAATCAGCCCCAGCATTTT; CDR3: CSVVGTGGNYRSNQPQHF; V: TRBV29-1; J: TRBJ1-5; D: TRBD1; size: -
DNA: TGTGCCAGCAGCGCCCGGACTAGCGGATACAATGAGCAGTTCTTC; CDR3: CASSARTSGYNEQFF; V: TRBV9; J: TRBJ2-1; D: TRBD2; size: -
DNA: TGCGCCAGCGGCCTCAGACAGGACCCCACAGATACGCAGTATTTT; CDR3: CASGLRQDPTDTQYF; V: TRBV5-1; J: TRBJ2-3; D: -; size: -
DNA: TGTGCCAGTAGTATAGTAGGGGGAGGCAATCAGCCCCAGCATTTT; CDR3: CASSIVGGGNQPQHF; V: TRBV19; J: TRBJ1-5; D: -; size: -
DNA: TGTGCCAGCGCCCTAGCGGGAGTTGTGGAGACCCAGTACTTC; CDR3: CASALAGVVETQYF; V: TRBV28; J: TRBJ2-5; D: TRBD2; size: -